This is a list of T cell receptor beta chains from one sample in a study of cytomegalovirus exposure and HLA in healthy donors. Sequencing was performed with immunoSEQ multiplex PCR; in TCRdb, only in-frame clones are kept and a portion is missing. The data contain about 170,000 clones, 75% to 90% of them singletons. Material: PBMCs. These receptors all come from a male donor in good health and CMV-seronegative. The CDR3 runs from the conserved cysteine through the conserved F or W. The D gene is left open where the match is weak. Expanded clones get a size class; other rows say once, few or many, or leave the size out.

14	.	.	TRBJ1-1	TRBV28	TGTGCCAGCGGTTCCGGGATTGTGTTCACTGAAGCTTTCTTT	CASGSGIVFTEAFF
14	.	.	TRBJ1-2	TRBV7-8	TGTGCCAGCAGCCCCCAGGAATCCCTCTATGGCTACACCTTC	CASSPQESLYGYTF
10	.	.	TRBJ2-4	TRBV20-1	TGCAGTGCCCAGAAAAACATTCAGTACTTC	CSAQKNIQYF
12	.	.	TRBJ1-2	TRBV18	TGTGCCAGCTCACCAGGGGAGCATGGCTACACCTTC	CASSPGEHGYTF
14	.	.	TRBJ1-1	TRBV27	TGTGCCAGCGGGATCGGCTACGGGGATTTAACGGCTTTCTTT	CASGIGYGDLTAFF
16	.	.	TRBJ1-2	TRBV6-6	TGTGCCAGCACCCCAGGGGACCAACAAATTAACTATGGCTACACCTTC	CASTPGDQQINYGYTF
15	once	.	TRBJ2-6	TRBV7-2	TGTGCCAGCAGCCCACTCTACTCTGGGGCCAACGTCCTGACTTTC	CASSPLYSGANVLTF
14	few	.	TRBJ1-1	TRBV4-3	TGCGCCAGCAGCCAAGTAGGAGGTCGTACTGAAGCTTTCTTT	CASSQVGGRTEAFF
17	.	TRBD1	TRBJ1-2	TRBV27	TGTGCCAGCAGTCCAAGACAGGGTAACTCGGAGATCTATGGCTACACCTTC	CASSPRQGNSEIYGYTF
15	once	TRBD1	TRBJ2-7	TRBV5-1	TGCGCCAGCAGCTTATCACAGGGGGCAGATGGTGAGCAGTACTTC	CASSLSQGADGEQYF
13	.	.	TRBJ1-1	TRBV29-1	TGCAGCGGTATAACAGGGACGGGGACTGAAGCTTTCTTT	CSGITGTGTEAFF
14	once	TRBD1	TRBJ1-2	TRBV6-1	TGTGCCAGCAGTTCTGGACAGGGGACTAATGGCTACACCTTC	CASSSGQGTNGYTF
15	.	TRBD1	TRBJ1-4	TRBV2	TGTGCCAGCAGAGGGACAGTCTCTTCGAGGGAAAAACTGTTTTTT	CASRGTVSSREKLFF
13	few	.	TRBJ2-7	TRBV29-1	TGCAGCGTTGAAAGGGGCTCCTCCTACGAGCAGTACTTC	CSVERGSSYEQYF
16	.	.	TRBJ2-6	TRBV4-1	TGCGCCAGCAGCCAAGACATGGGCGCTGGGGCCAACGTCCTGACTTTC	CASSQDMGAGANVLTF
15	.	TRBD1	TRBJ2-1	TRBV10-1	TGCGCCAGCAGTGCCGGGACAGCCGCCTACAATGAGCAGTTCTTC	CASSAGTAAYNEQFF
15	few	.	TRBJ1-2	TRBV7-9	TGTGCCAGCAGCTCACAGGGTTCGGCGGACTATGGCTACACCTTC	CASSSQGSADYGYTF
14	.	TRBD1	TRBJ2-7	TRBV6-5	TGTGCCAGCAGTTCAAACAGGGGGTCCCACGAGCAGTACTTC	CASSSNRGSHEQYF
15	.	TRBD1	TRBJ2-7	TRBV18	TGTGCCAGCTCACCGGGACAGGGGGGCTCCTACGAGCAGTACTTC	CASSPGQGGSYEQYF
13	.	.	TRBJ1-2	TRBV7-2	TGTGCCAGCAGCCCCCAGAATAACTATGGCTACACCTTC	CASSPQNNYGYTF
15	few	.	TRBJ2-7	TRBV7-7	TGTGCTAGCAGCTTAGGTGCAGGGATAAACTACGAGCAGTACTTC	CASSLGAGINYEQYF
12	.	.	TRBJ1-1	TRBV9	TGTGCCAGCAGCGTAAGCGACACTGAAGCTTTCTTT	CASSVSDTEAFF
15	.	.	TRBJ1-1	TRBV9	TGTGCCAGCAGCGTAGGGGGCAGGGGTACCACTGAAGCTTTCTTT	CASSVGGRGTTEAFF
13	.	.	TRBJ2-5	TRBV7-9	TGTGCCAGCAGTTACAGGAGACAAGAGACCCAGTACTTC	CASSYRRQETQYF
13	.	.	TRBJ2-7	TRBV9	TGTGCCAGCAGCGGGCCTAGCTCCTACGAGCAGTACTTC	CASSGPSSYEQYF
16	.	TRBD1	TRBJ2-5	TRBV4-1	TGCGCCAGCAGCCAACCGGGACAGGGGGCGATTGAGACCCAGTACTTC	CASSQPGQGAIETQYF
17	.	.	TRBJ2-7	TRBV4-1	TGCGCCAGCAGCCAACTGCGGGGTGGGACAGAAACCTACGAGCAGTACTTC	CASSQLRGGTETYEQYF
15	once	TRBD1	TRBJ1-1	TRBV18	TGTGCCAGCTCACCACGGCAGGGGGACAAAACTGAAGCTTTCTTT	CASSPRQGDKTEAFF
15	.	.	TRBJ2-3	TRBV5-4	TGTGCCAGCAACCTAGCTATCCGTCCGACAGATACGCAGTATTTT	CASNLAIRPTDTQYF
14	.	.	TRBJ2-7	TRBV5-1	TGCGCCAGCGGAACTAGCTGGAGCTCCTACGAGCAGTACTTC	CASGTSWSSYEQYF
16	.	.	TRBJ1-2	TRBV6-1	TGTGCCAGCAGTGAATCTCGGGGGGGGTCCCTCTATGGCTACACCTTC	CASSESRGGSLYGYTF
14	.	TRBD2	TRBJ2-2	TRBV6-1	TGTGCCAGCCTATGGGGGGGGTTCACCGGGGAGCTGTTTTTT	CASLWGGFTGELFF
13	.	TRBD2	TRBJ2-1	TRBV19	TGTGCCAGTAGTACTCTAGCGGGGAATGAGCAGTTCTTC	CASSTLAGNEQFF
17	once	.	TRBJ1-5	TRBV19	TGTGCCAGTAGTATAGATTTGGCAGGTTATAGCAATCAGCCCCAGCATTTT	CASSIDLAGYSNQPQHF
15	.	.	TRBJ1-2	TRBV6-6	TGTGCCAGCAGTTACGCTTTGGCAGGCTCCTATGGCTACACCTTC	CASSYALAGSYGYTF
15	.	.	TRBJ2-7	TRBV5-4	TGTGCCAGCAGCTCTAAAACAGGGAGTCTCTACGAGCAGTACTTC	CASSSKTGSLYEQYF
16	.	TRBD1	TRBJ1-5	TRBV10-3	TGTGCCATCAGTGCCAGTACGACAGGGGAAAATCAGCCCCAGCATTTT	CAISASTTGENQPQHF
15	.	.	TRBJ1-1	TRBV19	TGTGCCAGTAGTATCGGGGTCGGGACTTACACTGAAGCTTTCTTT	CASSIGVGTYTEAFF
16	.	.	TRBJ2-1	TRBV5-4	TGTGCCAGCAGCCGCCCAAAATTACAGGGTAACAATGAGCAGTTCTTC	CASSRPKLQGNNEQFF
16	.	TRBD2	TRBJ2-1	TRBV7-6	TGTGCCAGCAGCCCCTACTCGGAGCGGGGGGGCTATGAGCAGTTCTTC	CASSPYSERGGYEQFF
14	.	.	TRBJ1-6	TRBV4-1	TGCGCCAGCAGCCAAGGAAACTTAAATTCACCCCTCCACTTT	CASSQGNLNSPLHF
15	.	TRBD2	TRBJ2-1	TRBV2	TGTGCCAGCAGTACCTTTAGCGGGGGGGCCGGTGAGCAGTTCTTC	CASSTFSGGAGEQFF
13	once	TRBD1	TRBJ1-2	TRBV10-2	TGCGCCAGCAGGCCTGGACAGGGTAACGGCTACACCTTC	CASRPGQGNGYTF
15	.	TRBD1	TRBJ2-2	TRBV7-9	TGTGCCAGCAGCTTAGCCGGGACAGTCCCCGGGGAGCTGTTTTTT	CASSLAGTVPGELFF
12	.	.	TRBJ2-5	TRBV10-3	TGTGCCATCAGTGGGAGGGACTTTAAGCAGTACTTC	CAISGRDFKQYF
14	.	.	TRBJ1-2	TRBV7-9	TGTGCCAGCAGTTTTTCCGCAGGGGATGGTGGCTACACCTTC	CASSFSAGDGGYTF
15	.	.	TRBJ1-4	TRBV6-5	TGTGCCAGCAGTCACTCTTCCCTAATTCGTGAAAAACTGTTTTTT	CASSHSSLIREKLFF
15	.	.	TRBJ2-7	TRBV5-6	TGTGCCAGCAGCTTTGGTCCCGGAGAGTCCTACGAGCAGTACTTC	CASSFGPGESYEQYF
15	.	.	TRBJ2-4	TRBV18	TGTGCCAGCTCACCACCGGGACTAGCCAAAAACATTCAGTACTTC	CASSPPGLAKNIQYF
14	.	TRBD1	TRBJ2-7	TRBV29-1	TGCAGCGTATCCCGGGACAGAACATCCTACGAGCAGTACTTC	CSVSRDRTSYEQYF
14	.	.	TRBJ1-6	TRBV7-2	TGTGCCAGCAGCTTCGGGGGTTATAATTCACCCCTCCACTTT	CASSFGGYNSPLHF
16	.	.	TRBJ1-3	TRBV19	TGTGCCAGTAATGTGAGGACAGCGAGCTCTGGAAACACCATATATTTT	CASNVRTASSGNTIYF